This TCR beta chain derives from a study of T cell clusters in autoimmune cytopenias. TRB was amplified by touch-down multiplex PCR, primer pools A and B combined. TCRdb reworked the multiplex PCR reads into one entry per CDR3 protein, no DNA. The sample's table shows roughly 4,700 distinct CDR3 sequences. Germline V gene sequence: CDR1 LNHDA, CDR2 SQIVND (reference sequence). This CDR3 contains 13 residues. Some 39,000 genome equivalents of blood DNA were amplified for TRB. This clonotype is deemed medium-sized by its frequency. The antigen remains undetermined. The study's findings and limits: TRB repertoire shifts in secondary cytopenia and chronic lymphocytic leukemia mostly reflected lymphoma, not autoimmunity.

The same data also contributed to another study, on T cell repertoires in aging, cancer and after chemotherapy. From that report: Healthy donors lost TCR diversity with age mainly through richness, cancer patients through richness and evenness.

Sequenced: peripheral blood. The clonotype was recovered from a human donor in good health. The chain combines TRBV19 with TRBJ1-2. The CDR3 sequence is CASSIDPSYGYTF.